The clone carrying this TCR beta chain was counted a single time. Its antigen is not known. The entry originates in a study of a mutant IDH1 vaccine in newly diagnosed glioma. The overall study: Treatment recipients were approximately 62% male and around 38% female, and their mean age was around 40 years. Previous care, which was radiotherapy, temozolomide, or both, most often involved both.

Only in-frame clones appear in the TCRdb table, and some are missing; sequencing was by immunoSEQ multiplex PCR. In the table there are roughly 56,000 clones, 75% of which are singletons. Study-level results: Vaccination induced immune responses in 85% to 95% of patients.

Time point specified: week 47, end of study. With topical imiquimod, each dose of the vaccine consisted of 300 ug of mutant IDH1 20-mer peptide. The CDR3 spans 13 residues. V lost 3 bases and J lost 3; bases outside the gene matches: 2. Germline lookup yields CDR1 LNHDA and CDR2 SQIVND (reference sequence). The receptor was derived from a man aged 50 to 59 with glioma. The V call is TRBV19, the J call TRBJ2-7, with 7 bases fitting TRBD1. Material: PBMCs, obtained from a glioma patient whose treatment included an IDH1 peptide vaccine. The CDR3 nucleotides are TGTGCCAGTAGTATGGCAGGGGGCTACGAGCAGTACTTC. This translates into CASSMAGGYEQYF.